This T cell receptor (beta chain) comes out of a study of T cells in Graves' hyperthyroidism and ophthalmopathy. Patients with ophthalmopathy all had a Clinical Activity Score of at least 3, a NOSPECS grade of at least 4 and duration under 3 months. V dropped 3 bases and J dropped 4 bases, with 3 bases sitting between them. The CDR3 spans 11 residues. This clonotype appeared many times. RNA transcripts gave rise to amplified TCR beta CDR3 regions. HTBI primers were the set used in a first-round RT-PCR of the TCR CDR3. TCRdb processed the multiplex PCR reads anew with MiXCR; each CDR3 protein has one entry. The sample contains 400,000 or so distinct CDR3 sequences, 11% to 15% of which appear only once.

Sequenced sample: blood. The chain carries TRBV12-3 or TRBV12-4 and TRBJ2-5; D is uncertain. This TCR was recovered from a man in his fifties with Graves' ophthalmopathy. CDR3 amino acids: CASSFAETQYF. The CDR3 DNA follows: TGTGCCAGCAGTTTTGCAGAGACCCAGTACTTC.